This TCR beta chain was sequenced for a study of tumor-infiltrating lymphocytes in oesophageal squamous cell carcinoma. TCRdb analysed the PCR reads with MiXCR anew, one entry per CDR3 protein. The table includes some 25,000 distinct CDR3 sequences, roughly 35% detected once. This CDR3 comprises 15 residues. The V and J ends lost 3 bases and 5 bases respectively, with 15 bases between them. The germline CDR1 and CDR2 sequences are MDHEN and SYDVKM. At least ten counts were recorded for this clonotype. The chain couples TRBV28 to TRBJ2-3; no firm D call. Sequencing input: esophageal tumor tissue. The sequence derives from a male donor with esophageal squamous cell carcinoma. For the CDR3, the DNA is TGTGCCAGCAGTTTTACTTCTACTTATGGAGATACGCAGTATTTT. The encoded protein is CASSFTSTYGDTQYF.